A selection of T cell receptor beta chains follows, all from one sample in a study of T cell responses to AZD1222 COVID-19 vaccine. Method: immunoSEQ multiplex PCR; TCRdb's copy keeps in-frame clones and lacks some. The table lists some 120,000 clones, 80% to 90% of them singletons, with roughly 1.6% in the top ten. Sequences were derived from peripheral blood, sampled on day 0 of AZD1222 vaccination. Every receptor here comes from an adult in good health. Both conserved end residues are part of each CDR3. D genes are given only for firm matches. Clone size is shown for a subset of rows, as once, few, many or a class of expanded clone.

abundance	v_gene	j_gene	d_gene	CDR3nt	CDR3aa
.	TRBV24-1	TRBJ2-1	.	TGTGCCACCAGTGATTTAAGAGGGAAATACAATGAGCAGTTCTTC	CATSDLRGKYNEQFF
.	TRBV19	TRBJ1-6	.	TGTGCCAGTAGTATACCCGGCAGGGTGGATTCACCCCTCCACTTT	CASSIPGRVDSPLHF
.	TRBV5-8	TRBJ2-1	.	TGTGCCAGCAGCTTAGGCAGGGTCGTCTGGAATGAGCAGTTCTTC	CASSLGRVVWNEQFF
.	TRBV5-5	TRBJ2-3	.	TGTGCCAGCAGCTTACGAAGGGGGTCTAGCACAGATACGCAGTATTTT	CASSLRRGSSTDTQYF
few	TRBV2	TRBJ1-2	.	TGTGCCAGCAGTGAAGCGCCACTAGACCTTTGGGTCCCCCAAAGTCGTCGAACTAACTATGGCTACACCTTC	CASSEAPLDLWVPQSRRTNYGYTF
.	TRBV15	TRBJ1-2	.	TGTGCCACCAGCAGAGACCCTCCCGGGACGGGGGCCAATGGCTACACCTTC	CATSRDPPGTGANGYTF
.	TRBV7-9	TRBJ1-5	TRBD1	TGTGCCAGCAGCGGTAGAGGACAGGCGGAGGATCAGCCCCAGCATTTT	CASSGRGQAEDQPQHF
once	TRBV10-1	TRBJ2-1	TRBD1	TGCGCCAGCAACAAACGGACAGGGACTGAGCAGTTCTTC	CASNKRTGTEQFF
.	TRBV11-3	TRBJ2-1	.	TGTGCCAGCAGCTTAGCCTTTCTAGATATTAGTGAGCAGTTCTTC	CASSLAFLDISEQFF
.	TRBV6-5	TRBJ1-1	.	TGTGCCAGCAGAGTAGGACACTCGAACACTGAAGCTTTCTTT	CASRVGHSNTEAFF
.	TRBV24-1	TRBJ2-3	TRBD2	TGTGCCACCAGTGACACCGGGGGGAGTCGAACAGATACGCAGTATTTT	CATSDTGGSRTDTQYF
.	TRBV19	TRBJ1-2	.	TGTGCCAGTAACCGGGAGGGGCTTGGCTACACCTTC	CASNREGLGYTF
.	TRBV3-1/TRBV3-2	TRBJ1-2	TRBD1	TGTGCCAGCAGCCCCTGGGACAGGGGGCTTGGCTACACCTTC	CASSPWDRGLGYTF
.	TRBV24-1	TRBJ2-3	TRBD1	TGTGCCACCAGTGATCCCGGGACAGGGGGGAGCACAGATACGCAGTATTTT	CATSDPGTGGSTDTQYF
.	TRBV19	TRBJ2-1	.	TGTGCCAGTAGTTGGACGAGAGGGGGTACCTACAATGAGCAGTTCTTC	CASSWTRGGTYNEQFF
.	TRBV30	TRBJ1-2	TRBD1	TGTGCCTGGAGTATAGCTTTGAGGACAGGTTCTTTCGTCTATGGCTACACCTTC	CAWSIALRTGSFVYGYTF
.	TRBV11-3	TRBJ2-2	.	TGTGCCAGCAGCTTAGCCGCAGGGAACACCGGGGAGCTGTTTTTT	CASSLAAGNTGELFF
.	TRBV5-1	TRBJ1-2	.	TGCGCCAGCAGCTTGGTGGGGGCGCATTGGGACTATGGCTACACCTTC	CASSLVGAHWDYGYTF
.	TRBV6-1	TRBJ1-5	TRBD1	TGTGCCAGCAGTGAAGCCCCTTTGGTTTGGACAGGGAATCAGCCCCAGCATTTT	CASSEAPLVWTGNQPQHF
.	TRBV29-1	TRBJ2-7	TRBD1	TGCAGCGTTGAGTTCCAGGGGGCCGGCGAGCAGTACTTC	CSVEFQGAGEQYF
once	TRBV6-1	TRBJ1-3	.	TGTGCCAGCAGTGGCCGAACAGTAGACTCTGGAAACACCATATATTTT	CASSGRTVDSGNTIYF
few	TRBV7-9	TRBJ2-2	.	TGTGCCAGCAGCCCGGAGGTTATGTCCGGGGAGCTGTTTTTT	CASSPEVMSGELFF
.	TRBV5-1	TRBJ2-3	.	TGCGCCAGCAGCTTGGGGACTTCGACAGATACGCAGTATTTT	CASSLGTSTDTQYF
.	TRBV6-2/TRBV6-3	TRBJ2-2	TRBD2	TGTGCCAGCAGTTACCAAGCGGGAGCCACCGGGGAGCTGTTTTTT	CASSYQAGATGELFF
few	TRBV6-4	TRBJ1-1	.	TGTGCCAGCAGCCTTCCAAAGACGGGGAACACTGAAGCTTTCTTT	CASSLPKTGNTEAFF
.	TRBV10-3	TRBJ2-4	.	TGTGCCATCAGTGAGGCCGCAGGGTTGAGCAAAAACATTCAGTACTTC	CAISEAAGLSKNIQYF
.	TRBV7-3	TRBJ1-1	TRBD1	TGTGCCAGCAGCCAGGGGGCATGGACTGAAGCTTTCTTT	CASSQGAWTEAFF
.	TRBV15	TRBJ2-7	TRBD2	TGTGCCACCAGCAGAGGAGCGGGGAGCTCCTACGAGCAGTACTTC	CATSRGAGSSYEQYF
.	TRBV2	TRBJ2-1	TRBD2	TGTGCCAGGGGTAATAGCGGGATCTACAATGAGCAGTTCTTC	CARGNSGIYNEQFF
.	TRBV21-1	TRBJ1-1	.	TGTGCCAGCAGCAGGGCGCACACTGAAGCTTTCTTT	CASSRAHTEAFF
.	TRBV12-3/TRBV12-4	TRBJ1-2	.	TGTGCCAGCAGTTTAAACTATGGCTACACCTTC	CASSLNYGYTF
.	TRBV18	TRBJ1-1	.	TGTGCCAGCTCGCTACTGATCACTGAAGCTTTCTTT	CASSLLITEAFF
.	TRBV14	TRBJ2-6	.	TGTGCCAGCACCCCGCGGGTGGGAGCGGACTCTGGGGCCAACGTCCTGACTTTC	CASTPRVGADSGANVLTF
.	TRBV19	TRBJ2-2	TRBD1	TGTGCCAGTAGTATGGACAGGGGAGGGAAGGTGGAGCTGTTTTTT	CASSMDRGGKVELFF
few	TRBV7-9	TRBJ2-5	.	TGTGCCAGCAGCCGCGACAGGGCGGCTAGCGGGCAAGAGACCCAGTACTTC	CASSRDRAASGQETQYF
.	TRBV3-1/TRBV3-2	TRBJ2-3	TRBD2	TGTGCCAGCAGCCAAGCCCTGGGACTAGCGGACACAGATACGCAGTATTTT	CASSQALGLADTDTQYF
few	TRBV6-2/TRBV6-3	TRBJ2-1	TRBD1	TGTGCCAGCAGTTACCCGACAGGGGAAGGGTCCTACAATGAGCAGTTCTTC	CASSYPTGEGSYNEQFF
.	TRBV12-2	TRBJ2-1	.	TGTGCAAGTCGCTTGGGACCATCCGGGACTAGCCCTTACAATGAGCAGTTCTTC	CASRLGPSGTSPYNEQFF
.	TRBV5-5	TRBJ1-1	.	TGTGCCAGCAGCTTGAGCACAGGGAGTCACACTGAAGCTTTCTTT	CASSLSTGSHTEAFF
.	TRBV7-3	TRBJ1-2	.	TGTGCCAGCAGCCAGGACGGATACTATGGCTACACCTTC	CASSQDGYYGYTF
few	TRBV6-5	TRBJ2-1	TRBD2	TGTGCCAGCAGTAAGACTAGCGGGACTTTTGAGCAGTTCTTC	CASSKTSGTFEQFF
.	TRBV10-3	TRBJ1-1	.	TGTGCCATCAGTGCCCAAATGAACACTGAAGCTTTCTTT	CAISAQMNTEAFF
.	TRBV7-8	TRBJ1-2	.	TGTGCCAGCACCCCCCGGGGTAACTATGGCTACACCTTC	CASTPRGNYGYTF
.	TRBV30	TRBJ1-6	.	TGTGCCTGGAGTCGGGGCCCTACCAATTCACCCCTCCACTTT	CAWSRGPTNSPLHF
.	TRBV5-1	TRBJ1-2	.	TGCGCCAGCAGCTTGGAAATTTCATACGGGCTCTACACCTTC	CASSLEISYGLYTF
.	TRBV3-1/TRBV3-2	TRBJ1-2	.	TGTGCCAGTATCGGTTGGGATAACTATGGCTACACCTTC	CASIGWDNYGYTF
.	TRBV7-9	TRBJ1-2	.	TGTGCCACAACAGCGCTCTATGGCTACACCTTC	CATTALYGYTF
.	TRBV18	TRBJ2-5	.	TGTGCCAGCTCACCCATCCAAGAGACCCAGTACTTC	CASSPIQETQYF
.	TRBV11-2	TRBJ1-5	.	TGTGCCAGCAGCTTTGCGACAGGTGACTATCAGCCCCAGCATTTT	CASSFATGDYQPQHF
.	TRBV3-1/TRBV3-2	TRBJ2-5	.	TGTGCCAGCAGCTACGGCGGAGCTCCGGGCGAGACCCAGTACTTC	CASSYGGAPGETQYF
.	TRBV24-1	TRBJ2-1	TRBD2	TGTGCCACCAGACCTAGCGGATCCTTTGCTGGGCAGTTCTTC	CATRPSGSFAGQFF
.	TRBV19	TRBJ2-1	TRBD2	TGTGCCAGTAGCCGAACAGTGGGACTAGCGGGACGTAATGAGCAGTTCTTC	CASSRTVGLAGRNEQFF
.	TRBV4-3	TRBJ1-5	.	TGCGCCAGCAGCCAAGTGGGGAATCAGCCCCAGCATTTT	CASSQVGNQPQHF
.	TRBV9	TRBJ1-2	.	TGTGCCAGCAGCGCTCCCCACTCTAACTATGGCTACACCTTC	CASSAPHSNYGYTF
.	TRBV30	TRBJ1-3	.	TGTGCCTGGAGCGGGGGCGGGGCGGGAAACACCATATATTTT	CAWSGGGAGNTIYF
once	TRBV7-7	TRBJ2-1	.	TGTGCTAGCAGCTTAGGGCTGAGGGTTAACAATGAGCAGTTCTTC	CASSLGLRVNNEQFF
.	TRBV27	TRBJ1-2	TRBD1	TGTGCCAGCAGTCCCCGGGGACAGGGGTATGGCTACACCTTC	CASSPRGQGYGYTF
.	TRBV7-9	TRBJ2-1	.	TGTGCCAGCAGCTCGACGTCCCTGACAGGCGACAATGAGCAGTTCTTC	CASSSTSLTGDNEQFF